A selection of T cell receptor beta chains follows, all from one sample in a study of regulatory T cells in long-lasting Graves disease. TCRdb re-called the multiplex PCR reads through MiXCR, storing one row per CDR3 protein. This table holds 350,000 to 500,000 distinct CDR3 sequences, about 21% found once. The input for sequencing was peripheral blood mononuclear cells (PBMCs), taken when the disease was refractory, from a patient treated with antithyroid drugs. These receptors all come from a female donor with Graves disease. Both conserved end residues are part of each CDR3. A D gene is named only where the DNA matches it firmly. The size entry is marked missing in some rows and otherwise reads once, few, many or a size class.

TRBV27	NA	TRBJ2-7	NA	CASRNLYEQYF	TGTGCCAGCAGGAACCTCTACGAGCAGTACTTC
TRBV2	TRBD2	TRBJ2-7	many	CASSERSGLAGGEQYF	TGTGCCAGCAGTGAAAGATCGGGGCTAGCGGGAGGCGAGCAGTACTTC
TRBV7-6	NA	TRBJ2-2	once	CASSLALVGTKDTGELFF	TGTGCCAGCAGCTTAGCGTTGGTCGGGACAAAAGACACCGGGGAGCTGTTTTTT
TRBV27	TRBD1	TRBJ2-5	many	CASSQGQGAEETQYF	TGTGCCAGCAGTCAGGGACAGGGGGCGGAAGAGACCCAGTACTTC
TRBV29-1	TRBD1	TRBJ2-7	few	CSVVGTGKGYEQYF	TGCAGCGTTGTGGGGACAGGAAAGGGCTACGAGCAGTACTTC
TRBV5-1	NA	TRBJ2-7	many	CASSSETQGQQYF	TGCGCCAGCAGCTCCGAGACGCAGGGTCAGCAGTACTTC
TRBV28	TRBD1	TRBJ2-7	many	CASTLDRSPYEQYF	TGTGCCAGCACCCTGGACAGGTCGCCCTACGAGCAGTACTTC
TRBV18	NA	TRBJ1-6	NA	CASSPMDSYSPLHF	TGTGCCAGCTCACCAATGGACAGCTATTCACCCCTCCACTTT
TRBV20-1	NA	TRBJ2-5	few	CSARDGGRRETQYF	TGCAGTGCTAGAGATGGGGGGCGCAGGGAGACCCAGTACTTC
TRBV30	NA	TRBJ2-7	many	CAWSVMDYEQYF	TGTGCCTGGAGTGTTATGGACTACGAGCAGTACTTC
TRBV25-1	NA	TRBJ2-7	NA	CASKDDMVYEQYF	TGTGCCAGCAAGGATGACATGGTCTACGAGCAGTACTTC
TRBV20-1	NA	TRBJ2-3	NA	CSAGTDTQYF	TGCAGTGCTGGAACAGATACGCAGTATTTT
TRBV27	NA	TRBJ1-1	few	CASSLLGGLGNTEAFF	TGTGCCAGCAGTTTACTGGGGGGTCTGGGAAACACTGAAGCTTTCTTT
TRBV14	TRBD2	TRBJ2-3	NA	CASSQDPRLATSTDTQYF	TGTGCCAGCAGCCAAGACCCCAGACTAGCGACTAGCACAGATACGCAGTATTTT
TRBV28	NA	TRBJ2-3	few	CASSPSGLRTDTQYF	TGTGCCAGCAGCCCCTCGGGACTTCGCACAGATACGCAGTATTTT
TRBV3-1	NA	TRBJ1-4	few	CASSQGASNNEKLFF	TGTGCCAGCAGCCAAGGAGCTTCTAATAATGAAAAACTGTTTTTT
TRBV2	NA	TRBJ1-2	many	CASIKDVNYGYTF	TGTGCCAGCATTAAGGACGTTAACTATGGCTACACCTTC
TRBV28	TRBD2	TRBJ2-2	many	CASSPGTIPGELFF	TGTGCCAGCAGCCCCGGGACTATCCCCGGGGAGCTGTTTTTT
TRBV28	TRBD1	TRBJ1-5	few	CASRPGQGAHQPQHF	TGTGCCAGCAGACCGGGACAGGGGGCCCATCAGCCCCAGCATTTT
TRBV27	TRBD2	TRBJ2-7	NA	CASSLRGTIYEQYF	TGTGCCAGCAGTTTACGCGGGACTATCTACGAGCAGTACTTC
TRBV12-3/TRBV12-4	NA	TRBJ1-2	many	CASSRRLGHVYGYTF	TGTGCCAGCAGCCGTCGGTTGGGACACGTCTATGGCTACACCTTC
TRBV19	NA	TRBJ1-2	NA	CASSIPGRDVSYGYTF	TGTGCCAGTAGTATACCCGGCAGGGATGTGAGTTATGGCTACACCTTC
TRBV29-1	NA	TRBJ1-1	NA	CSVIFGTTEAFF	TGCAGCGTTATCTTTGGGACCACTGAAGCTTTCTTT
TRBV5-1	NA	TRBJ2-7	NA	CASSLEATTYEQYF	TGCGCCAGCAGCTTGGAGGCTACTACCTACGAGCAGTACTTC
TRBV12-3/TRBV12-4	NA	TRBJ1-1	many	CASSQWTKPNTEAFF	TGTGCCAGCAGCCAATGGACAAAGCCGAACACTGAAGCTTTCTTT
TRBV3-1	TRBD1	TRBJ2-2	few	CASSQDRGTNTGELFF	TGTGCCAGCAGCCAGGACAGGGGGACGAACACCGGGGAGCTGTTTTTT
TRBV12-3/TRBV12-4	TRBD1	TRBJ2-2	NA	CASSGQGKGGELFF	TGTGCCAGCAGCGGACAGGGAAAGGGCGGGGAGCTGTTTTTT
TRBV10-2	TRBD2	TRBJ2-7	many	CATLAGRNEQYF	TGCGCCACCCTAGCGGGAAGGAACGAGCAGTACTTC
TRBV5-4	NA	TRBJ2-7	NA	CASRQGEGYEQYF	TGTGCCTCCCGCCAAGGGGAAGGTTACGAGCAGTACTTC
TRBV10-3	NA	TRBJ1-1	many	CAIKDSQNTEAFF	TGTGCCATAAAGGACAGCCAGAACACTGAAGCTTTCTTT
TRBV28	TRBD2	TRBJ2-7	NA	CASRRTSVYEQYF	TGTGCCAGCAGGAGGACTAGCGTCTACGAGCAGTACTTC
TRBV25-1	NA	TRBJ1-4	NA	CASSPVGWSANEKLFF	TGTGCCAGCAGCCCGGTCGGGTGGTCGGCTAATGAAAAACTGTTTTTT
TRBV18	NA	TRBJ1-1	few	CASSPTSKADMNTEAFF	TGTGCCAGCTCACCTACTTCCAAAGCGGATATGAACACTGAAGCTTTCTTT
TRBV29-1	TRBD1	TRBJ1-4	NA	CSVGRGQANEKLFF	TGCAGCGTTGGGAGGGGACAGGCGAATGAAAAACTGTTTTTT
TRBV19	NA	TRBJ1-1	many	CASSMHRITEAFF	TGTGCCAGTAGTATGCACAGGATCACTGAAGCTTTCTTT
TRBV3-1	NA	TRBJ2-7	many	CASSQDPQGRNEQYF	TGTGCCAGCAGCCAAGATCCGCAGGGTAGGAACGAGCAGTACTTC
TRBV20-1	TRBD2	TRBJ2-7	many	CSATQREVLSYEQYF	TGCAGTGCAACACAGCGGGAGGTTCTATCCTACGAGCAGTACTTC
TRBV7-9	NA	TRBJ2-7	NA	CASSHQVNSYEQYF	TGTGCCAGCAGCCACCAGGTGAACTCCTACGAGCAGTACTTC
TRBV27	TRBD1	TRBJ1-4	NA	CASSTRPQGGKLFF	TGTGCCAGCAGTACCCGGCCACAGGGGGGAAAACTGTTTTTT
TRBV30	NA	TRBJ1-4	few	CASKRSDLNEKLFF	TGTGCCTCGAAAAGGTCGGATCTTAATGAAAAACTGTTTTTT
TRBV4-1	NA	TRBJ2-7	many	CASSQGVWGEQYF	TGCGCCAGCAGCCAGGGGGTATGGGGTGAGCAGTACTTC
TRBV7-9	NA	TRBJ2-6	few	CASSSPGRANVLTF	TGTGCCAGCAGCTCCCCTGGCAGGGCCAACGTCCTGACTTTC
TRBV29-1	TRBD2	TRBJ2-3	NA	CSVGFFAGASTDTQYF	TGCAGCGTTGGCTTTTTCGCGGGAGCTAGCACAGATACGCAGTATTTT